The source of this TCR beta chain is a study of cytomegalovirus exposure and HLA in healthy donors. About this clone itself: The antigen remains undetermined.

Vbeta (60) and Jbeta (13) primers were used in the PCR. Measured with immunoSEQ multiplex PCR; TCRdb has only the in-frame clones, and not every one. The sample has about 190,000 clones, less than 85% seen once. Study-wide results and limits: Researchers reported in a later analysis that a missense DCLRE1C variant was tied to TCR beta V- and J-gene trimming. Analyzed later, most CMV-associated TCR beta chains appeared HLA-restricted.

Germline lookup yields CDR1 MNHEY and CDR2 SMNVEV (reference sequence). The CDR3 extends over 16 amino acids. Trimming took 5 bases from V and 0 from J, leaving 14 bases between them. Specimen: PBMCs. The chain couples TRBV27 to TRBJ2-1; the D gene is possibly TRBD2 (5 bases). This receptor was identified in a man younger than 45 in good health and CMV-seropositive. The CDR3 sequence is CASSPIRGSSYNEQFF. DNA for the CDR3: TGTGCCAGCAGTCCTATCCGGGGTAGCTCCTACAATGAGCAGTTCTTC.